Listed here are 12 T cell receptor beta chains from one sample, sequenced in a study of T cells after posttransplantation cyclophosphamide. Cells defined as naive were viable CD3+CD4+ or CD3+CD8+ and CCR7+CD45RA+CD45RO-CD95-CD27+CD28+. The assay was immunoSEQ multiplex PCR, and TCRdb's table has in-frame clones only and misses some. Among about 32,000 clones listed, about 93% were seen once. The sequenced material came from naive CD4+ T cells sorted from PBMCs. The source is a woman in her sixties in good health, CMV-negative, and a related stem cell transplant donor.

The V gene is TRBV30, the J gene TRBJ2-2; TRBD1 agrees at 9 bases. The V segment lost 7 bases and the J segment 4 bases; nucleotides outside the gene matches: 4. The germline V gene encodes CDR1 GTSNPN and CDR2 SVGIG (reference sequence). This CDR3 is built from 13 residues. CDR3 loop: CASDRGGTGELFF. The CDR3 region has the DNA TGTGCCTCGGACAGGGGAGGCACCGGGGAGCTGTTTTTT.

V usage is TRBV25-1 and J usage is TRBJ2-7, with 7 bases aligning to TRBD1. The J segment lost 1 base and the V segment lost 6 bases, leaving 3 bases of the junction unmatched. CDR3 length: 13 amino acids. Germline lookup yields CDR1 MGHDK and CDR2 SYGVNS. The CDR3 DNA reads as TGTGCCAGCAGGGGACAGTCATCCTACGAGCAGTACTTC. Its protein is CASRGQSSYEQYF.

V gene TRBV27 combines with J gene TRBJ1-6, with D tentatively TRBD1 (5 bases). This CDR3 contains 13 residues. V lost 10 bases and J 2 bases, leaving 9 bases between the germline ends. Germline V gene data show CDR1 as MNHEY and CDR2 as SMNVEV (reference sequence). The CDR3 spells CATGGTYNSPLHF. The CDR3 DNA reads as TGTGCCACCGGGGGTACCTATAATTCACCCCTCCACTTT.

The V gene is TRBV29-1, the J gene TRBJ1-2; D might be TRBD1 (5 bases). The germline gives CDR1 SQVTM, CDR2 ANQGSEA. V dropped 3 bases and J dropped 6 bases, with 11 bases sitting between them. The length of the CDR3 is 12 residues. CDR3: CSVEGLRDGYTF. The CDR3 DNA follows: TGCAGCGTTGAGGGACTTCGGGATGGCTACACCTTC.

The chain employs TRBV5-1 and TRBJ2-1, with a weak D call TRBD2 (6 bases). Germline V gives CDR1 SGHRS, CDR2 YFSETQ. The CDR3 totals 15 residues. Trimming cost V 2 bases and J 0 bases, with 9 bases left between them. The CDR3 region is CASSFSGTSYNEQFF. CDR3 sequence (DNA): TGCGCCAGCAGCTTTAGCGGAACCTCCTACAATGAGCAGTTCTTC.

J is TRBJ1-1 and V is TRBV9; 10 bases are shared with TRBD1. The CDR3 consists of 15 residues. From germline, CDR1 is SGDLS and CDR2 YYNGEE. Trimming removed 3 bases from V and 1 base from J; junction bases left unmatched: 3. In DNA form, the CDR3 reads TGTGCCAGCAGCGGTGACAGGGGGCAGAACACTGAAGCTTTCTTT. This translates into CASSGDRGQNTEAFF.

The V gene is TRBV10-2, the J gene TRBJ2-1; TRBD2 is a possible D gene (5 bases). Germline V gene sequence: CDR1 WSHSY, CDR2 SAAADI. The CDR3 runs to 17 residues. The V gene lost 1 base and the J gene lost 0 bases, with 13 bases spanning the gap. The CDR3 here is CASSEFGAGGSYNEQFF. DNA for the CDR3: TGCGCCAGCAGTGAGTTTGGTGCGGGTGGCTCCTACAATGAGCAGTTCTTC.

The chain carries TRBV7-2 and TRBJ1-3, with 9 positions matching TRBD1. V lost 3 bases, J lost 9 bases, and 6 bases stayed unmatched. CDR1 and CDR2 from the germline V gene are SGHTA and FQGNSA. The CDR3 length is 14 residues. CDR3 loop: CASSLGQGVGTIYF. The CDR3, as DNA: TGTGCCAGCAGCTTGGGACAGGGTGTTGGCACCATATATTTT.

The gene calls are TRBV4-1 and TRBJ1-3; possibly TRBD1 for D (6 bases). Trimming cost V 5 bases and J 4 bases, with 18 bases left between them. The CDR3 is made up of 16 amino acids. Germline CDR1 reads MGHRA; CDR2 reads YSYEKL. CDR3 sequence: CASSYRQQGSGNTIYF. CDR3 nucleotide sequence: TGCGCCAGCAGCTATCGTCAACAGGGATCCGGAAACACCATATATTTT.

CDR3 nucleotide sequence: TGCGCCAGCAGCCGAGGCTTAGAGAGCAATGAGCAGTTCTTC. Amino acid sequence: CASSRGLESNEQFF. The V and J genes are TRBV4-1 and TRBJ2-1, with D uncertain. Germline CDR1 and CDR2: MGHRA and YSYEKL. Trimming took 4 bases from V and 6 from J, leaving 13 bases between them. The CDR3 runs to 14 residues.

The CDR3 DNA reads TGTGCCAGCAGTTTATCGCGCTCCGGGACAGCTTACAAGAGGACTGAAGCTTTCTTT. It codes for CASSLSRSGTAYKRTEAFF. The gene calls are TRBV27 and TRBJ1-1, with 7 bases lining up with TRBD1. The CDR3 totals 19 residues. In germline, CDR1 is MNHEY, CDR2 SMNVEV (reference sequence). V was pared by 0 bases and J by 5 bases, with 18 bases of the junction left unmatched.

In this sample, this clone turned up once. The chain employs TRBV27 and TRBJ2-7; TRBD1 might be the D (5 bases). With 2 bases removed from V and 2 bases from J, the gap between germline ends came to 13 bases. Germline CDR1 MNHEY, CDR2 SMNVEV (reference sequence). The CDR3 has 15 residues. DNA for the CDR3: TGTGCCAGCAGTTTAGGGGCCTACACCGCCTACGAGCAGTACTTC. Its translation is CASSLGAYTAYEQYF.